One and the same sample provided the 32 T cell receptor beta chains below, sequenced in a study of Ad26.COV2.S vaccination and SARS-CoV-2 variants (dated by TCRdb to the early 2020s). Library preparation was by the immunoSEQ multiplex PCR assay. TCRdb provides this immuneACCESS table in a form limited to in-frame rearrangements. Some clones are lacking; in checked studies, under half of them reflect an unresolved V gene, and why the rest are absent is not known. The table for this sample lists 300,000 to 350,000 clones; approximately 86% of them were counted only once. Roughly a tenth of the sample is taken by the ten largest. The sample's treatment or condition label is to be understood as: some 20 received Ad26.COV2.S at low or high dose, single or two shots; 5 received placebo; per-sample allocation not given. Repertoires of vaccine and placebo recipients were sequenced from samples collected on day 63 after the first injection.

The source material was peripheral blood, sampled in a trial of Ad26.COV2.S vaccine versus placebo. These receptors originate from a person between 18 and 65 years old who received the Ad26.COV2.S COVID-19 vaccine or a placebo.

The chain links TRBV7-2 to TRBJ2-2; tentatively, D is TRBD2 (7 bases). Trimming removed 5 bases from V and 1 base from J, with 14 bases in between. Germline CDR1 and CDR2: SGHTA and FQGNSA. The CDR3 loop spans 16 amino acids. The CDR3, as DNA: TGTGCCAGCAGCCCGCCGGGGGGCATGAACACCGGGGAGCTGTTTTTT. Translation: CASSPPGGMNTGELFF. Looking up the rest from reference TRBV7-2 and TRBJ2-2 gives the full variable domain: GAGVSQSPSNKVTEKGKDVELRCDPISGHTALYWYRQSLGQGLEFLIYFQGNSAPDKSGLPSDRFSAERTGGSVSTLTIQRTQQEDSAVYLCASSPPGGMNTGELFFGEGSRLTVL.

This clone was detected only once. The chain couples TRBV13 to TRBJ1-1; D is possibly TRBD1 (5 bases). Per germline, CDR1 PRHDT and CDR2 FYEKMQ (reference sequence). Trimming took off 1 base at V and 0 bases at J, with 12 bases between the two ends. This CDR3 comprises 16 residues. CDR3 bases: TGTGCCAGCAGCTTAGTGAGGGGCACGGTGAACACTGAAGCTTTCTTT. It specifies CASSLVRGTVNTEAFF.

J is TRBJ2-3 and V is TRBV7-2; 9 bases agree with TRBD2. J gave up 3 bases and V 5 bases, and 9 bases lay outside the gene matches. This CDR3 spans 16 amino acids. The V gene's germline CDR1 is SGHTA and CDR2 FQGNSA. The CDR3 reads CASSQRRGGITDTQYF. Here the CDR3 DNA reads TGTGCCAGCAGCCAGAGGCGGGGGGGTATAACAGATACGCAGTATTTT.

The chain recombines TRBV19 with TRBJ1-1; D is unclear. Trimming left V 3 bases short and J 0 bases short, with 8 bases between. Germline CDR1 LNHDA, CDR2 SQIVND (reference sequence). CDR3 length: 14 amino acids. CDR3 nucleotide sequence: TGTGCCAGTAGTATTCCCCCCTTGAACACTGAAGCTTTCTTT. This codes for CASSIPPLNTEAFF.

The J gene is TRBJ1-2, the V gene TRBV12-3 or TRBV12-4; D not resolved. The V gene lost 2 bases and the J gene lost 2 bases, with 6 bases spanning the gap. The CDR3 spans 13 residues. The CDR3 loop is CASSLNLNYGYTF. The DNA for the CDR3 is TGTGCCAGCAGTTTAAATCTGAACTATGGCTACACCTTC.

V and J are TRBV28 and TRBJ2-2; D may be TRBD1 (5 bases). The V end lost 2 bases, the J end lost 1 base, and 8 bases lay between the germline ends. Germline V gene sequence: CDR1 MDHEN, CDR2 SYDVKM. The length of the CDR3 is 15 residues. The CDR3 protein is CASSLQTVNTGELFF. The CDR3 DNA is TGTGCCAGCAGTTTACAGACAGTGAACACCGGGGAGCTGTTTTTT.

V usage is TRBV28 and J usage is TRBJ2-3, with D possibly TRBD2 on 7 matching bases. The CDR3 is 15 amino acids. Germline CDR1 reads MDHEN; CDR2 reads SYDVKM. V gave up 4 bases and J gave up 6 bases, with 17 bases separating them. This chain's CDR3 is CASSSPPGGRDTQYF. In DNA form, the CDR3 reads TGTGCCAGCAGTTCCCCCCCGGGGGGCCGGGATACGCAGTATTTT.

This sequence joins TRBV7-9 and TRBJ2-4, with a tentative D call TRBD1 (7 bases). The CDR3 has 13 residues. Germline CDR1 reads SEHNR; CDR2 reads FQNEAQ (reference sequence). Trimming shortened V by 3 bases and J by 7 bases, and 10 bases separated the two germline ends. For the CDR3, the DNA is TGTGCCAGCAGCTTGGAGGGGGCGAACATTCAGTACTTC. It translates to CASSLEGANIQYF.

The gene calls are TRBV9 and TRBJ2-7; 9 bases align to TRBD1. The CDR3 contains 15 residues. Germline V gene data show CDR1 as SGDLS and CDR2 as YYNGEE. The ends lost 3 bases at V and 6 bases at J; junction bases unmatched: 10. This CDR3 is CASSAAGTGSGEQYF. In DNA form, the CDR3 reads TGTGCCAGCAGCGCCGCCGGGACAGGGAGCGGCGAGCAGTACTTC.

This clone was observed once. The chain links TRBV6-6 to TRBJ1-6; D might be TRBD1 (6 bases). Germline CDR1 MNHNY, CDR2 SVGAGI (reference sequence). The germline V and J ends were trimmed by 6 bases and 15 bases, with 15 bases remaining between them. The CDR3 contains 12 residues. As DNA, the CDR3 is TGTGCCAGCAGCCCTCAGGGGCTAATCCTCCACTTT. Its protein is CASSPQGLILHF.

This clone was recorded once. The DNA for the CDR3 is TGTGCCATCAGTGAGCCCCCCAGTGAAGCTTTCTTT. Translating gives CAISEPPSEAFF. This chain connects TRBV10-3 to TRBJ1-1; D call uncertain. V was shortened by 2 bases and J by 7 bases, with 8 bases between the two germline ends. Germline CDR1 is ENHRY and CDR2 is SYGVKD. CDR3 length: 12 residues.

V and J are TRBV5-6 and TRBJ2-5; no firm D call. Trimming pared 4 bases from V and 5 bases from J, leaving 6 bases between. The germline V gene encodes CDR1 SGHDT and CDR2 YYEEEE. The CDR3 is made up of 11 amino acids. CDR3 nucleotides: TGTGCCAGCAGCCGTGAGGAGACCCAGTACTTC. This translates into CASSREETQYF.

The chain carries TRBV7-9 and TRBJ2-7; D might be TRBD1 (5 bases). The CDR3 contains 14 residues. Trimming took 5 bases from V and 0 from J, leaving 11 bases between them. Germline V gene lookup returns CDR1 SEHNR and CDR2 FQNEAQ (reference sequence). The CDR3 bases are TGTGCCAGCAGCAATAGACAGAGCTCCTACGAGCAGTACTTC. This codes for CASSNRQSSYEQYF.

The rearrangement links TRBV10-2 to TRBJ1-1, with TRBD1 as a possible D gene (5 bases). The V and J ends lost 6 bases and 4 bases respectively, with 15 bases between them. CDR1 and CDR2 from the germline V gene are WSHSY and SAAADI. The CDR3 totals 14 residues. The CDR3 DNA is TGCGCCAGCAGAAACCCCGGGGGAGTCACTGAAGCTTTCTTT. It codes for CASRNPGGVTEAFF.

CDR3 residues: CASSPGTSGILETQYF. The CDR3 DNA sequence: TGTGCCAGCAGCCCAGGGACTAGCGGGATTCTAGAGACCCAGTACTTC. The chain carries TRBV7-3 and TRBJ2-5; 13 nucleotides align to TRBD2. Trimming at V came to 5 bases and at J to 4 bases, leaving 7 bases not matched to a gene. Germline CDR1 SGHTA, CDR2 FQGTGA. The CDR3 is 16 residues long.

The CDR3 nucleotides read TGTGCCAGCTCAGTGGTCCGTGCAACTAATGAAAAACTGTTTTTT. It translates to CASSVVRATNEKLFF. The V gene is TRBV6-5, the J gene TRBJ1-4; no clear D gene. The CDR3 is 15 amino acids. Germline V lookup: CDR1 MNHEY, CDR2 SVGAGI. Trimming left V 8 bases short and J 0 bases short, with 13 bases between.

J is TRBJ2-3 and V is TRBV24-1; D may be TRBD1 or TRBD2 (5 bases each). This CDR3 contains 16 residues. Germline V lookup: CDR1 KGHDR, CDR2 SFDVKD. V lost 3 bases, J lost 6 bases, and 18 bases lay in between. CDR3 in amino acids: CATSDDRDPVSDTQYF. The CDR3 nucleotides are TGTGCCACCAGTGATGACCGGGACCCAGTATCCGATACGCAGTATTTT.

For the CDR3, the DNA is TGTGCCAGCAGCCAAGAGGCCGGATTTACTGAAGCTTTCTTT. The encoded protein is CASSQEAGFTEAFF. V gene TRBV3-1 (or the pseudogene TRBV3-2) combines with J gene TRBJ1-1; D remains unclear. Germline V gene lookup returns CDR1 LGHDT and CDR2 YNNKEL (reference sequence). CDR3 length equals 14 residues. V shed 0 bases and J shed 5 bases, with 10 bases lying between them.

The chain joins TRBV4-3 to TRBJ2-3; D is possibly TRBD2 (6 bases). Trimming left V 1 base short and J 0 bases short, with 8 bases between. The germline V gene encodes CDR1 LGHNA and CDR2 YSLEER. CDR3 length: 15 residues. The CDR3 reads CASSQGRDSTDTQYF. DNA for the CDR3: TGCGCCAGCAGCCAAGGGAGGGACAGCACAGATACGCAGTATTTT.

This chain uses TRBV12-3 or TRBV12-4 with TRBJ2-2; D is undetermined. Trimming removed 7 bases at V and 6 bases at J, with 6 bases between. The CDR3 contains 11 residues. The DNA of the CDR3 is TGTGCCAGCACTACGGCCGGGGAGCTGTTTTTT. The encoded protein is CASTTAGELFF.

The chain links TRBV14 to TRBJ2-5, with TRBD1 identical over 10 bases. Trimming at V came to 4 bases and at J to 4 bases, leaving 9 bases not matched to a gene. The CDR3 runs to 16 residues. Per the germline V gene, CDR1 is SGHDN and CDR2 is FVKESK. CDR3 loop: CASSRRQGALGETQYF. In nucleotides, the CDR3 is TGTGCCAGCAGCCGGAGACAGGGGGCTCTTGGAGAGACCCAGTACTTC.

The gene calls are TRBV5-1 and TRBJ1-5; a weak D match, TRBD1 (5 bases). The germline CDR1 and CDR2 sequences are SGHRS and YFSETQ. CDR3 length: 13 residues. V lost 2 bases, J lost 6 bases, and 9 bases lay in between. The CDR3 sequence: CASSLQEGQPQHF. The CDR3, as DNA: TGCGCCAGCAGCTTACAGGAGGGTCAGCCCCAGCATTTT.

The chain carries TRBV9 and TRBJ1-1; 9 nucleotides align to TRBD1. J gave up 9 bases and V 0 bases, and 9 bases lay outside the gene matches. The germline gives CDR1 SGDLS, CDR2 YYNGEE. The CDR3 contains 15 residues. The CDR3 sequence: CASSVATVGTGKAFF. The CDR3 region has the DNA TGTGCCAGCAGCGTAGCTACGGTAGGGACAGGGAAAGCTTTCTTT. The complete variable domain, with remaining parts taken from reference TRBV9 and TRBJ1-1, reads DSGVTQTPKHLITATGQRVTLRCSPRSGDLSVYWYQQSLDQGLQFLIQYYNGEERAKGNILERFSAQQFPDLHSELNLSSLELGDSALYFCASSVATVGTGKAFFGQGTRLTVV.

The chain recombines TRBV19 with TRBJ2-1; D remains unclear. The V gene lost 8 bases and the J gene lost 7 bases, with 18 bases spanning the gap. The CDR3 is made up of 14 amino acids. Germline assignment: CDR1 LNHDA and CDR2 SQIVND (reference sequence). The CDR3 nucleotides read TGTGCCAGTTCTCCTTGGGCCTTGGGGAATGAGCAGTTCTTC. Translation: CASSPWALGNEQFF.

The chain carries TRBV10-3 and TRBJ2-5, with D possibly being TRBD1 or TRBD2 (5 bases each). Germline V gene lookup returns CDR1 ENHRY and CDR2 SYGVKD. This CDR3 is built from 13 residues. V lost 6 bases, J lost 5 bases, and 13 bases lay in between. The CDR3: CAISQGDLETQYF. The CDR3 nucleotides are TGTGCCATCAGCCAGGGAGATCTGGAGACCCAGTACTTC.

V is TRBV2 and J is TRBJ1-6; D uncertain. The CDR3 runs to 14 residues. Between the trimmed V and J ends, which lost 3 bases and 10 bases, there was a span of 13 bases. Germline V gene sequence: CDR1 SNHLY, CDR2 FYNNEI. CDR3: CASSETQEQSPLHF. CDR3 DNA sequence: TGTGCCAGCAGTGAGACTCAGGAGCAGTCACCCCTCCACTTT.

The chain employs TRBV11-3 and TRBJ2-2, with 11 bases matching TRBD2. V gave up 6 bases and J gave up 6 bases; unmatched junction bases: 12. This CDR3 comprises 17 residues. The V gene's germline CDR1 is SGHNT and CDR2 YENEEA. The CDR3 nucleotides are TGTGCCAGCAGTTATGCCCTTAGCGGGGGGGCCTCCGGGGAGCTGTTTTTT. Translation: CASSYALSGGASGELFF.

This sequence joins TRBV27 and TRBJ2-5; 12 bases map to TRBD2. The ends lost 5 bases at V and 5 bases at J; junction bases unmatched: 9. This CDR3 is built from 16 residues. Germline-derived CDR1 and CDR2 are MNHEY and SMNVEV (reference sequence). CDR3 nucleotide sequence: TGTGCCAGCAGTCCCCGACTAGCGGGGGTCGGCGAGACCCAGTACTTC. It encodes CASSPRLAGVGETQYF.

The gene calls are TRBV7-8 and TRBJ2-1; 7 positions agree with TRBD2. V shed 3 bases, J shed 6 bases, and the junction held 5 bases outside the gene matches. The CDR3 sequence is 14 residues long. CDR1 and CDR2 (germline): SGHVS, FQNEAQ. The CDR3 sequence is CASSLGGVGNEQFF. The CDR3 bases are TGTGCCAGCAGCTTGGGGGGGGTGGGCAATGAGCAGTTCTTC.

J is TRBJ2-1 and V is TRBV11-2; 12 bases map to TRBD2. Trimming removed 4 bases from V and 8 bases from J; junction bases left unmatched: 6. Germline assignment: CDR1 SGHAT and CDR2 FQNNGV. This CDR3 is 15 amino acids long. CDR3 loop: CASSSLAGGSDEQFF. CDR3 nucleotide sequence: TGTGCCAGCAGCTCGCTAGCGGGAGGGAGTGATGAGCAGTTCTTC.

V gene TRBV4-2 combines with J gene TRBJ1-1; 7 bases line up with TRBD1. Unmatched junction bases numbered 9, after V lost 4 bases and J lost 4 bases. This CDR3 contains 15 residues. Per the germline V gene, CDR1 is LGHNA and CDR2 is YNFKEQ. CDR3 DNA: TGTGCCAGCAGCCGTGATCAGGGGGGAGGCACTGAAGCTTTCTTT. This translates into CASSRDQGGGTEAFF.

CDR3 sequence (DNA): TGTGCCAGCAGTGAAATGGGGGGCGCATACAATGAGCAGTTCTTC. Translated: CASSEMGGAYNEQFF. The V call is TRBV6-1, the J call TRBJ2-1; TRBD1 or TRBD2 may be the D gene (6 bases each). V was clipped by 2 bases and J by 4 bases, with 12 bases between them. The CDR3 has 15 amino acids. Germline CDR1 MNHNS, CDR2 SASEGT.